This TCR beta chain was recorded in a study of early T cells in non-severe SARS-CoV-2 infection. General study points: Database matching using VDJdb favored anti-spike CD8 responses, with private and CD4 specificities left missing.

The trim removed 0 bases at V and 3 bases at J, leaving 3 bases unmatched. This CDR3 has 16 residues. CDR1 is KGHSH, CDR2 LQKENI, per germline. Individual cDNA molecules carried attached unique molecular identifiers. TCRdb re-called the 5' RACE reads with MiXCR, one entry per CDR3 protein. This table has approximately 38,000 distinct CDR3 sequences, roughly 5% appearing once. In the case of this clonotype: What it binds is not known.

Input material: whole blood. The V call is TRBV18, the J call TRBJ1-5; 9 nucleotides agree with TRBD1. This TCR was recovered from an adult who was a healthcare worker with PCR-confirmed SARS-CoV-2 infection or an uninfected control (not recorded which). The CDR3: CASSPPGTGSNQPQHF. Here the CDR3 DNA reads TGTGCCAGCTCACCACCAGGGACAGGGTCCAATCAGCCCCAGCATTTT.